The clone carrying this T cell receptor (beta chain) was recorded many times. The entry originates in a study of neurological immune-mediated disorders. The cDNA came from 5'RACE with 10-nucleotide random UMIs. Over 190 million TCR-beta sequences from 15-18 subjects came out of each sequencing run. TCRdb processed the 5' RACE reads anew with MiXCR; each CDR3 protein has one entry. The sample records roughly 38,000 distinct CDR3 sequences, roughly 2.5% being singletons. The germline V gene encodes CDR1 SEHNR and CDR2 FQNEAQ (reference sequence). This CDR3 comprises 13 residues. V shed 4 bases and J shed 8 bases, with 14 bases lying between them.

The specimen was PBMCs. This sequence was found in a man younger than 45 with multiple sclerosis. This chain uses TRBV7-9 with TRBJ1-2; tentatively, D is TRBD1 (5 bases). The CDR3 bases are TGTGCCAGCAGCTCATATTCAGGGACCGGCTACACCTTC. It yields the protein CASSSYSGTGYTF. Based on the CDR3 plus reference TRBV7-9 and TRBJ1-2, the full variable domain is DTGVSQNPRHKITKRGQNVTFRCDPISEHNRLYWYRQTLGQGPEFLTYFQNEAQLEKSRLLSDRFSAERPKGSFSTLEIQRTEQGDSAMYLCASSSYSGTGYTFGSGTRLTVV.